Listed below are T cell receptor beta chains from one sample, sequenced in a study of blood T cell repertoires in COVID-19. Generated by immunoSEQ multiplex PCR, the TCRdb table keeps only in-frame clones and is missing some. The data contain some 300,000 clones, 90% of them seen just once; the ten biggest clones take up about 1%. Sequencing was performed on peripheral blood. The receptors derive from a woman aged 40 to 50 with COVID-19, enrolled during active disease. Both conserved end residues are part of each CDR3. The D gene is left open where the match is weak. Size is stated for part of the rows, as once, few or many counts, or as a class when the clone is expanded.

CATSFGQGNTGELFF TGTGCCACCAGTTTTGGACAGGGGAACACCGGGGAGCTGTTTTTT TRBD1 TRBJ2-2 . TRBV24-1
CASSSHRENYGYTF TGTGCCAGCAGTTCACACAGGGAGAACTATGGCTACACCTTC . TRBJ1-2 . TRBV27
CASTETGFNSPLHF TGTGCCAGCACCGAAACAGGGTTTAATTCACCCCTCCACTTT . TRBJ1-6 . TRBV3-1/TRBV3-2
CASSQVGLHYGYTF TGCGCCAGCAGCCAAGTCGGACTCCACTATGGCTACACCTTC . TRBJ1-2 . TRBV4-3
CASSLQTGGYGYTF TGTGCCAGCAGCTTACAGACGGGGGGTTATGGCTACACCTTC . TRBJ1-2 . TRBV11-2
CASSGQGGSYNEQFF TGTGCCAGCAGCGGACAGGGCGGCTCCTACAATGAGCAGTTCTTC TRBD1 TRBJ2-1 . TRBV11-3
CASEGQGALIAEAFF TGTGCCAGCGAAGGACAGGGGGCGTTAATCGCTGAAGCTTTCTTT TRBD1 TRBJ1-1 . TRBV28
CASSLSPWTTGYTF TGTGCCAGCAGCCTATCCCCCTGGACAACGGGCTACACCTTC . TRBJ1-2 . TRBV28
CASSLASVRRTEAFF TGTGCCAGCAGCTTAGCGAGCGTACGTCGCACTGAAGCTTTCTTT . TRBJ1-1 few TRBV7-2
CAIRGQGRTGELFF TGTGCCATCAGAGGACAGGGTCGTACCGGGGAGCTGTTTTTT TRBD1 TRBJ2-2 . TRBV10-3
CASSLGTGGWGEQYF TGTGCCAGCAGCTTAGGGACTGGAGGATGGGGCGAGCAGTACTTC . TRBJ2-7 . TRBV7-2
CASSQDRAYGYTF TGTGCCAGCTCGCAAGACAGGGCCTATGGCTACACCTTC TRBD1 TRBJ1-2 once TRBV18
CSVAISSTDTQYF TGCAGCGTCGCCATCAGTAGCACAGATACGCAGTATTTT . TRBJ2-3 . TRBV29-1
CASRETETQYF TGCGCCAGCAGGGAGACAGAGACCCAGTACTTC . TRBJ2-5 . TRBV5-1
CASSQSTGSSGNTIYF TGCGCCAGCAGCCAGTCGACAGGGTCCTCTGGAAACACCATATATTTT TRBD1 TRBJ1-3 . TRBV5-1
CASSSRDRRNSPLHF TGTGCCAGCAGCTCCCGGGACAGGAGAAATTCACCCCTCCACTTT TRBD1 TRBJ1-6 . TRBV7-9
CASRSGQFMNTEAFF TGTGCCAGCCGTTCCGGACAGTTTATGAACACTGAAGCTTTCTTT . TRBJ1-1 . TRBV25-1
CASSLRSGREDTQYF TGTGCCAGCAGTTTACGTAGCGGGAGAGAGGATACGCAGTATTTT TRBD2 TRBJ2-3 . TRBV27
CASRGDRSVGPEAFF TGTGCCAGTAGGGGGGACAGGTCGGTGGGCCCTGAAGCTTTCTTT TRBD1 TRBJ1-1 . TRBV19
CASSPGQTYNEQFF TGCGCCAGCAGCCCTGGACAAACCTACAATGAGCAGTTCTTC . TRBJ2-1 . TRBV5-1
CASSPSRGFNSPLHF TGTGCCAGCAGCCCGAGCAGGGGCTTTAATTCACCCCTCCACTTT . TRBJ1-6 few TRBV7-8
CASSLGPKGGGASREQYF TGCGCCAGCAGCTTGGGCCCCAAGGGCGGGGGGGCCTCCCGCGAGCAGTACTTC TRBD2 TRBJ2-7 . TRBV5-1
CSVERGLGTEAFF TGCAGCGTTGAAAGGGGGCTTGGCACTGAAGCTTTCTTT TRBD1 TRBJ1-1 . TRBV29-1
CASSQVRGNRNRNEKLFF TGCGCCAGCAGCCAAGTTCGAGGGAACAGAAACAGAAATGAAAAACTGTTTTTT . TRBJ1-4 . TRBV4-3
CASSPNRDSYEQYF TGTGCCAGCTCACCAAACAGGGACTCCTACGAGCAGTACTTC . TRBJ2-7 once TRBV18
CASSQQGAKRETQYF TGTGCCAGCAGTCAACAGGGGGCGAAGAGAGAGACCCAGTACTTC TRBD1 TRBJ2-5 . TRBV5-4
CASSRVPKKEQYF TGTGCCAGCTCACGGGTTCCAAAAAAGGAGCAGTACTTC . TRBJ2-7 . TRBV9
CSVEDLRGLGEAFF TGCAGCGTTGAAGATCTTCGGGGTTTAGGTGAAGCTTTCTTT . TRBJ1-1 . TRBV29-1
CASSSQGARNTEAFF TGCGCCAGCAGCTCCCAGGGGGCCCGGAACACTGAAGCTTTCTTT TRBD1 TRBJ1-1 . TRBV5-1
CASSPRTVYNEQFF TGTGCCAGCAGTCCTCGGACAGTCTACAATGAGCAGTTCTTC . TRBJ2-1 once TRBV27
CASSMSGDVYGYTF TGTGCCAGTAGTATGTCAGGGGACGTCTATGGCTACACCTTC . TRBJ1-2 . TRBV19
CASSSIFQGQPQHF TGTGCCAGCAGTTCCATCTTCCAGGGTCAGCCCCAGCATTTT . TRBJ1-5 few TRBV28
CATSDFRAGGFNNEQFF TGTGCCACCAGTGATTTTAGGGCGGGGGGTTTCAACAATGAGCAGTTCTTC TRBD2 TRBJ2-1 . TRBV24-1
CASSDSGLAGELVLNTGELFF TGTGCCAGCAGTGACTCGGGACTAGCGGGGGAATTGGTTTTGAACACCGGGGAGCTGTTTTTT TRBD2 TRBJ2-2 . TRBV6-4
CASSLPGNYGYTF TGTGCCAGCAGCTTACCGGGGAACTATGGCTACACCTTC . TRBJ1-2 . TRBV13
CASSPPLVAGGSDTQYF TGTGCCAGCTCACCCCCCCTTGTAGCGGGAGGGTCGGATACGCAGTATTTT TRBD2 TRBJ2-3 . TRBV18
CASSQDGGVMGETQYF TGCGCCAGCAGCCAAGATGGCGGGGTGATGGGGGAGACCCAGTACTTC . TRBJ2-5 . TRBV4-1
CASSERRGGGYGYTF TGTGCCAGCAGTGAAAGGAGAGGGGGCGGCTATGGCTACACCTTC TRBD1 TRBJ1-2 . TRBV25-1
CSARVAREQFF TGCAGTGCCAGGGTAGCTAGGGAGCAGTTCTTC . TRBJ2-1 . TRBV20-1
CASSLLPYDEQFF TGTGCCAGCAGCTTATTACCCTACGATGAGCAGTTCTTC . TRBJ2-1 . TRBV11-3
CASSSRAGGTEAFF TGTGCCAGCAGCTCACGCGCAGGGGGCACTGAAGCTTTCTTT TRBD1 TRBJ1-1 . TRBV7-3
CASSYSMGTGKNYTF TGTGCCAGCAGTTACTCGATGGGGACAGGGAAAAACTACACCTTC TRBD1 TRBJ1-2 . TRBV6-5
CAISEYLGTTNQPQHF TGTGCCATCAGTGAGTACTTAGGGACTACCAATCAGCCCCAGCATTTT . TRBJ1-5 . TRBV10-3
CASTQQGYSNSPLHF TGTGCCAGCACCCAACAGGGATACTCGAATTCACCCCTCCACTTT . TRBJ1-6 . TRBV3-1/TRBV3-2
CASGLGAGGTSDTQYF TGTGCTAGTGGTTTGGGGGCAGGGGGGACCTCTGATACGCAGTATTTT . TRBJ2-3 . TRBV12-5
CASSSEQGRPDNEQFF TGTGCCAGCAGCTCGGAACAGGGGCGTCCCGACAATGAGCAGTTCTTC TRBD1 TRBJ2-1 . TRBV5-4
CASSPASGNQGETQYF TGTGCCAGCAGCCCCGCCAGCGGCAATCAAGGAGAGACCCAGTACTTC . TRBJ2-5 . TRBV7-8
CASSFRPAGGYTF TGTGCCAGCAGTTTTAGACCGGCGGGTGGCTACACCTTC . TRBJ1-2 . TRBV12-3/TRBV12-4
CASSLDRESSIYF TGCGCCAGCAGCCTGGACAGGGAATCGTCCATATATTTT TRBD1 TRBJ1-3 . TRBV4-1
CASSLIRSEGLFF TGTGCCAGCAGCCTAATCAGATCGGAGGGACTGTTTTTT . TRBJ1-4 . TRBV14